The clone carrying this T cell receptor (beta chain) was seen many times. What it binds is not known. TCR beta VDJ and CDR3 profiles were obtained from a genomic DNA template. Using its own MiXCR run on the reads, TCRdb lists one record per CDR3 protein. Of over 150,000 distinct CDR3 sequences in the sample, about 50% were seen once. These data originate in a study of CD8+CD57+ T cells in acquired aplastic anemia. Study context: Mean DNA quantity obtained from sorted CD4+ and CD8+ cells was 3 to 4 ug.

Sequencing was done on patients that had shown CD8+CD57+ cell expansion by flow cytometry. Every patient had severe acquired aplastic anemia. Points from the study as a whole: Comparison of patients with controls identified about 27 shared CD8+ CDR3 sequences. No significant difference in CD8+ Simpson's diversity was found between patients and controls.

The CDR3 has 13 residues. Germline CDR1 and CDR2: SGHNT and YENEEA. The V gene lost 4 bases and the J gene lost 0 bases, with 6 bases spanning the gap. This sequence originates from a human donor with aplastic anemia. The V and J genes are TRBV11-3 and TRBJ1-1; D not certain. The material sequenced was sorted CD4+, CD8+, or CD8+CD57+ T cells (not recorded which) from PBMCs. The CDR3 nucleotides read TGTGCCAGCAGCTATCAGTTGAACACTGAAGCTTTCTTT. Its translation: CASSYQLNTEAFF.